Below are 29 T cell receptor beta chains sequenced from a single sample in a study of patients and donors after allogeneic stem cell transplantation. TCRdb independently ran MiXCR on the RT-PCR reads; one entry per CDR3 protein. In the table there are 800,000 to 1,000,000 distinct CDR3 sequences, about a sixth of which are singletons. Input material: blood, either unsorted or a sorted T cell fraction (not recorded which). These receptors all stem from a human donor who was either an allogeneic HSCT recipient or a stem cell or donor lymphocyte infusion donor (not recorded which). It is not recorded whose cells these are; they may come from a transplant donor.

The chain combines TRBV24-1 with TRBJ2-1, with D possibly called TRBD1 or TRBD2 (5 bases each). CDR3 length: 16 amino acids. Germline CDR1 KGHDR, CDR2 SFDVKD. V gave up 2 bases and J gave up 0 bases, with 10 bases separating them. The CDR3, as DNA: TGTGCCACCAGTGATTGGGGGTCCGGCTCCTACAATGAGCAGTTCTTC. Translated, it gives CATSDWGSGSYNEQFF.

CDR3 DNA sequence: TGTGCCAGCAGTTATAAGTCCCTAGCCAAAAACATTCAGTACTTC. This sequence encodes CASSYKSLAKNIQYF. The rearrangement uses TRBV6-2 or TRBV6-3 and TRBJ2-4; no clear D. The V gene lost 3 bases and the J gene lost 0 bases, with 9 bases spanning the gap. The CDR3 sequence is 15 residues long. Germline-derived CDR1 and CDR2 are MNHEY and SVGEGT.

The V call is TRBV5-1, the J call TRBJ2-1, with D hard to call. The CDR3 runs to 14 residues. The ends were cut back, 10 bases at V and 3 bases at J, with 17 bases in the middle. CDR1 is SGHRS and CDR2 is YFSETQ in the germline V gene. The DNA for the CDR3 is TGCGCCTCCTCCAGCCAGCTGGACTACAATGAGCAGTTCTTC. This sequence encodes CASSSQLDYNEQFF.

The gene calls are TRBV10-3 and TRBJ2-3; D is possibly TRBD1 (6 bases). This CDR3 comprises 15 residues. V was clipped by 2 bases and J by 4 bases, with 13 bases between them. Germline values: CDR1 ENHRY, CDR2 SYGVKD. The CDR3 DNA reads TGTGCCATCAGTGAGACAGGGAAAGTCCCAGATACGCAGTATTTT. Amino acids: CAISETGKVPDTQYF.

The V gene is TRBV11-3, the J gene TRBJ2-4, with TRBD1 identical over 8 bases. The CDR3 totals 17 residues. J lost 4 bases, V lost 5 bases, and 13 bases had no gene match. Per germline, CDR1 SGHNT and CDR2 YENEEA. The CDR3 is CASSATRQGSSKNIQYF. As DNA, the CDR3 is TGTGCCAGCAGCGCGACCAGACAGGGGTCTTCTAAAAACATTCAGTACTTC.

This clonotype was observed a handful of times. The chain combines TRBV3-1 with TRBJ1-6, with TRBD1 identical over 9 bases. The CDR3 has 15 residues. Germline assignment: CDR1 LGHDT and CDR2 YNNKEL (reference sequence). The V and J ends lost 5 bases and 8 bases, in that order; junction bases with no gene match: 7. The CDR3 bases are TGTGCCAGCAGCTTTTGGGACAGGGAAGATTCACCCCTCCACTTT. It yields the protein CASSFWDREDSPLHF.

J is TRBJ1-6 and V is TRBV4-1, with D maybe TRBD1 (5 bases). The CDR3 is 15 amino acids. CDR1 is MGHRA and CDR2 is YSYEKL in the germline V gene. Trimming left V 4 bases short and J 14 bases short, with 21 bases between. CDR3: CASSPLGEGPPTLHF. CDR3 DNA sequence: TGCGCCAGCAGCCCCTTGGGGGAAGGGCCCCCAACCCTCCACTTT.

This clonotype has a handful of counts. The CDR3 protein is CASSPRGTPNTGELFF. CDR3 coding DNA: TGCGCCAGCAGCCCCAGAGGGACACCGAACACCGGGGAGCTGTTTTTT. The V gene is TRBV5-1, the J gene TRBJ2-2; tentative D call: TRBD1 (6 bases). Germline values: CDR1 SGHRS, CDR2 YFSETQ. The CDR3 spans 16 residues. V lost 4 bases to trimming and J lost 0 bases, with 13 bases between them. The variable domain in full, with the rest retrieved from reference TRBV5-1 and TRBJ2-2, is KAGVTQTPRYLIKTRGQQVTLSCSPISGHRSVSWYQQTPGQGLQFLFEYFSETQRNKGNFPGRFSGRQFSNSRSEMNVSTLELGDSALYLCASSPRGTPNTGELFFGEGSRLTVL.

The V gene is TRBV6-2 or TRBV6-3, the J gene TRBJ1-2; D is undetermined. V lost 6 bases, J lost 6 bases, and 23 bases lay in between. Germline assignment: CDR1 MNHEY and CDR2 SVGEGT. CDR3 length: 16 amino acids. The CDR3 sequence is CASSHPRGPSRDGYTF. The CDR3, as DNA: TGTGCCAGCAGCCATCCCCGGGGTCCCTCTCGGGATGGCTACACCTTC.

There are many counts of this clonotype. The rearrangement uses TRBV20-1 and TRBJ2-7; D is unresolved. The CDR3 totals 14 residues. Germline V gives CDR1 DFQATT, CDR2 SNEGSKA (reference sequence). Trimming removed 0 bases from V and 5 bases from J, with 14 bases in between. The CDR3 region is CSARDGLGFHEQYF. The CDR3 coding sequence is TGCAGTGCTAGAGATGGTTTAGGGTTCCACGAGCAGTACTTC.

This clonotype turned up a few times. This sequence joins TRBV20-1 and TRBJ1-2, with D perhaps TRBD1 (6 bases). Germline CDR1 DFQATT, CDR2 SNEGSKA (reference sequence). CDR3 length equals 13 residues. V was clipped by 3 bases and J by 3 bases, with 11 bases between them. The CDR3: CSASGGLDYGYTF. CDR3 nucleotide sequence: TGCAGTGCTAGCGGGGGGCTCGACTATGGCTACACCTTC.

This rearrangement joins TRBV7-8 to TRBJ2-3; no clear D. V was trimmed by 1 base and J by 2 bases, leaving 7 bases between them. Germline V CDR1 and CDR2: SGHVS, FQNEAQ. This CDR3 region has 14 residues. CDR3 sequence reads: CASSLDRPTDTQYF. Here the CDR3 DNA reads TGTGCCAGCAGCTTAGATAGACCCACAGATACGCAGTATTTT.

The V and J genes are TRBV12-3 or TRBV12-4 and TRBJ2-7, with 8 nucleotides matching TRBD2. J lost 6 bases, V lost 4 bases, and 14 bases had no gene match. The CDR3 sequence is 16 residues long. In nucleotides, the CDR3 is TGTGCCAGCAGTTCCACACTAGCGGTTGTTCTCCGCGAGCAGTACTTC. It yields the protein CASSSTLAVVLREQYF.

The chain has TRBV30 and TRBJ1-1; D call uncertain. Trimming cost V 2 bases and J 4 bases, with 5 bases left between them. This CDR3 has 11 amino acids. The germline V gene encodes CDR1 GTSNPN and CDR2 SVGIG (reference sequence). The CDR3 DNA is TGTGCCTGGAGTCTAGCCACTGAAGCTTTCTTT. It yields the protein CAWSLATEAFF.

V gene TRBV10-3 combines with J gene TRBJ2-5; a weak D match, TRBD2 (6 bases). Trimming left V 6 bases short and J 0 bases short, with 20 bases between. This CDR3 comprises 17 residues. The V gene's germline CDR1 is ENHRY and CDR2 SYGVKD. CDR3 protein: CAISGNLHSGNQETQYF. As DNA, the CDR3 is TGTGCCATCAGCGGGAATCTCCATAGCGGCAACCAAGAGACCCAGTACTTC.

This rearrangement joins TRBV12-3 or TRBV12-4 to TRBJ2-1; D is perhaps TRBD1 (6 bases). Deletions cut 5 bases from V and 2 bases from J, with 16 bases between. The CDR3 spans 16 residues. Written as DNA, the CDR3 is TGTGCCAGCAGTCCCCGCCACAGGGCAACCTACAATGAGCAGTTCTTC. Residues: CASSPRHRATYNEQFF.

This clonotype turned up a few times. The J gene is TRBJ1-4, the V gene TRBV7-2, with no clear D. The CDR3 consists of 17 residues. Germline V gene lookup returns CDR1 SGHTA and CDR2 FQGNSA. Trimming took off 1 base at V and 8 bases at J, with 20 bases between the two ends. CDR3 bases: TGTGCCAGCAGCTTAGGGATCCTCGGGAGGCTGGACGAAAAACTGTTTTTT. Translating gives CASSLGILGRLDEKLFF.

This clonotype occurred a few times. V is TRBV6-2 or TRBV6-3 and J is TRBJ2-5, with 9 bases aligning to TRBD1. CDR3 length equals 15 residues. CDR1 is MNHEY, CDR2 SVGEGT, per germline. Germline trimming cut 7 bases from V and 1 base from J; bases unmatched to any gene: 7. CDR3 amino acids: CASIYAGQGQETQYF. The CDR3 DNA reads TGTGCCAGCATCTACGCGGGACAGGGCCAAGAGACCCAGTACTTC.

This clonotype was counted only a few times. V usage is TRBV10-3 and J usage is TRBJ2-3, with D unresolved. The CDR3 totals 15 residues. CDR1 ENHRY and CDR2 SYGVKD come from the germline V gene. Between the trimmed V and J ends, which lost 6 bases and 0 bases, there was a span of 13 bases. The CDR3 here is CAISMREISTDTQYF. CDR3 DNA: TGTGCCATCAGCATGAGAGAAATAAGCACAGATACGCAGTATTTT.

In DNA, the CDR3 is TGCGCCAGCAGCTTGGGTCATACGGACAGGGTAGTTCAAGAGACCCAGTACTTC. It translates to CASSLGHTDRVVQETQYF. V is TRBV5-1 and J is TRBJ2-5, with TRBD1 matching over 8 bases. The junction had 12 bases not matched to a gene; V was cut back by 0 bases and J by 2 bases. The CDR3 spans 18 residues. The germline gives CDR1 SGHRS, CDR2 YFSETQ. Full variable domain (rest looked up from reference TRBV5-1 and TRBJ2-5): KAGVTQTPRYLIKTRGQQVTLSCSPISGHRSVSWYQQTPGQGLQFLFEYFSETQRNKGNFPGRFSGRQFSNSRSEMNVSTLELGDSALYLCASSLGHTDRVVQETQYFGPGTRLLVL.

The CDR3 DNA follows: TGTGCCAGCAGCTTTGGGGAGGGTTATACGAACACTGAAGCTTTCTTT. Encoded protein: CASSFGEGYTNTEAFF. The chain couples TRBV7-9 to TRBJ1-1, with D unresolved. CDR1 is SEHNR, CDR2 FQNEAQ, per germline (reference sequence). Trimming removed 3 bases at V and 1 base at J, with 15 bases between. This CDR3 region has 16 residues.

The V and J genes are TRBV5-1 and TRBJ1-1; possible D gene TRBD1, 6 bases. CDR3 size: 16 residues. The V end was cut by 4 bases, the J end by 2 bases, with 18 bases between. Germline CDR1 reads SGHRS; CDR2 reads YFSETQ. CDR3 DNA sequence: TGCGCCAGCAGCCCCCGAGGGGGAATGGGAAACACTGAAGCTTTCTTT. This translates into CASSPRGGMGNTEAFF. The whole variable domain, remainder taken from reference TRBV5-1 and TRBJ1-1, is KAGVTQTPRYLIKTRGQQVTLSCSPISGHRSVSWYQQTPGQGLQFLFEYFSETQRNKGNFPGRFSGRQFSNSRSEMNVSTLELGDSALYLCASSPRGGMGNTEAFFGQGTRLTVV.

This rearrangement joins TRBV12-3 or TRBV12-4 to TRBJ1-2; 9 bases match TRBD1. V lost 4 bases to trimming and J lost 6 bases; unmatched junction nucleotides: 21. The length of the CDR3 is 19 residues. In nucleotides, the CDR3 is TGTGCCAGCAGTTCCCCCCAGGGACAGGGCATACTGCCGGCGGATGGCTACACCTTC. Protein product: CASSSPQGQGILPADGYTF.

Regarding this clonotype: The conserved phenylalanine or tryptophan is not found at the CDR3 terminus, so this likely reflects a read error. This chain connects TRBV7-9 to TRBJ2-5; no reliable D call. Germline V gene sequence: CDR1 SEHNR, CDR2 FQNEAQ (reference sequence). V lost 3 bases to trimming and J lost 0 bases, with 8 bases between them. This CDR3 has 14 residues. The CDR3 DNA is TGTGCCAGCAGCTTGGTGGGATACCAAGAGACCCAGTACCTC. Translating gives CASSLVGYQETQYL.

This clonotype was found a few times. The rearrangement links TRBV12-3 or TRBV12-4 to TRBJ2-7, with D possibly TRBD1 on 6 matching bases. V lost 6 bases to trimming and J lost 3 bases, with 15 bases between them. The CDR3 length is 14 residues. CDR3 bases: TGTGCCAGCAGCTCCCCGGGACACCACTACGAGCAGTACTTC. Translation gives CASSSPGHHYEQYF.

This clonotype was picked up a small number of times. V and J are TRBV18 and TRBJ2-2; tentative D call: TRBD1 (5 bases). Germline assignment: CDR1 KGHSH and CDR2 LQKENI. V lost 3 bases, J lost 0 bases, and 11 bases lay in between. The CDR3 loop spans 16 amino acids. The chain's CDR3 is CASSPLRQPNTGELFF. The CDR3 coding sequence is TGTGCCAGCTCACCGCTCCGACAGCCGAACACCGGGGAGCTGTTTTTT.

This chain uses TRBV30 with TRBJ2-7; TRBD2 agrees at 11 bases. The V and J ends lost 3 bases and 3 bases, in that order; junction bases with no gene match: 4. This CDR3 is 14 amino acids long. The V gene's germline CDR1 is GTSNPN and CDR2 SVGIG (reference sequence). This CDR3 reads CAWRITSGGYEQYF. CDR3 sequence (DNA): TGTGCCTGGAGGATAACTAGCGGGGGCTACGAGCAGTACTTC.

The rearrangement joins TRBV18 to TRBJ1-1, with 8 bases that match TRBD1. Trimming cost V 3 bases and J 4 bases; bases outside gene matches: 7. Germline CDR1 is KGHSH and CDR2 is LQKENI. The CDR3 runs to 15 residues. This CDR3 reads CASSPKAGGGTEAFF. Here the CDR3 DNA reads TGTGCCAGCTCACCGAAAGCAGGGGGCGGCACTGAAGCTTTCTTT. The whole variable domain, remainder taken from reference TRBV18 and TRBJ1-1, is NAGVMQNPRHLVRRRGQEARLRCSPMKGHSHVYWYRQLPEEGLKFMVYLQKENIIDESGMPKERFSAEFPKEGPSILRIQQVVRGDSAAYFCASSPKAGGGTEAFFGQGTRLTVV.

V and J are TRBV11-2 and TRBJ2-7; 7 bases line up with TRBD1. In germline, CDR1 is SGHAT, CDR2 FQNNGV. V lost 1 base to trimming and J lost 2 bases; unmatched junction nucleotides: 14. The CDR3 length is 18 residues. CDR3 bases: TGTGCCAGCAGCTTAGTGGGACAGACCTCTCCGCGGGCCTACGAGCAGTACTTC. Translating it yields CASSLVGQTSPRAYEQYF.